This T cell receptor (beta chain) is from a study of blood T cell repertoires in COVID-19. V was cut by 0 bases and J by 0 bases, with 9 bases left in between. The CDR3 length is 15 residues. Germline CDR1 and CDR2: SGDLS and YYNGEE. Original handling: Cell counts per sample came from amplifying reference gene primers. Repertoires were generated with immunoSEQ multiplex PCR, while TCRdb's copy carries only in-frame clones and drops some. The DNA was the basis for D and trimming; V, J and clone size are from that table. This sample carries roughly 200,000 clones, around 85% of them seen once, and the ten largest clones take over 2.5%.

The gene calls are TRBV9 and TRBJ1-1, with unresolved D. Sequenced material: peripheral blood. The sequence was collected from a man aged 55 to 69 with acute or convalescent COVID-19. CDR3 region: CASSVGSQLNTEAFF. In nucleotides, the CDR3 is TGTGCCAGCAGCGTAGGTAGCCAGCTGAACACTGAAGCTTTCTTT.